Detailed here is one TCR beta chain. The antigen remains undetermined. The sample belongs to a study of CD8 T cells in Susac syndrome. Study in general: Within the sequenced Susac syndrome patient group, five or six exhibited active disease and eight were in remission.

Reverse transcription of about 0.5 to 1 ug RNA was carried out with random hexamers. TCR beta CDR3 was amplified by immunoSEQ covering 54 Vbeta and 13 Jbeta. One entry per CDR3 protein results from TCRdb running MiXCR on the immunoSEQ multiplex PCR reads. The top ten hold about 0.53% of the sample, which has approximately 77,000 distinct CDR3 sequences, approximately 94% seen once. The CDR3 is 14 amino acids. The germline V gene encodes CDR1 KGHDR and CDR2 SFDVKD. The ends lost 3 bases at V and 4 bases at J; junction bases unmatched: 4. The study, taken as a whole, reports: CD4+ repertoires of Susac syndrome patients lacked detectable clonal expansion. TCR sequencing and HLA analysis covered a relatively small number of individuals.

The source is a human donor with Susac syndrome. The chain joins TRBV24-1 to TRBJ2-7; 8 bases are shared with TRBD1. The source material was CD4+ T cells from PBMCs. This chain's CDR3 is CATSDPGTGYEQYF. The CDR3 DNA is TGTGCCACCAGTGATCCCGGGACAGGTTACGAGCAGTACTTC.